Listed here is a single TCR beta chain. This CDR3 has 11 residues. The germline gives CDR1 LNHDA, CDR2 SQIVND (reference sequence). Trimming left V 9 bases short and J 0 bases short, with 4 bases between. The source of the sample is a study of blood T cell repertoires in COVID-19. Study-wide context: Specimens from acute and convalescent COVID-19 originated in the United States, Italy and Spain. PBMCs, B-cell-depleted T cells, or T cells provided the cDNA or gDNA that made up the material.

Original analysis: Reference gene primer amplification yielded estimated nucleated cell counts. Clones were read by immunoSEQ multiplex PCR, and TCRdb kept only the in-frame ones, dropping some. D and trimming come from the DNA, and the V and J calls and clone size come from that table. The sample shows more than 75,000 clones, roughly four fifths of them seen only once. This rearrangement joins TRBV19 to TRBJ2-3; no clear D. This receptor was taken from a human donor in a cohort sampled during active COVID-19. The sequenced material came from peripheral blood. CDR3 sequence (DNA): TGTGCCAGCACTAGCACAGATACGCAGTATTTT. Translated: CASTSTDTQYF.